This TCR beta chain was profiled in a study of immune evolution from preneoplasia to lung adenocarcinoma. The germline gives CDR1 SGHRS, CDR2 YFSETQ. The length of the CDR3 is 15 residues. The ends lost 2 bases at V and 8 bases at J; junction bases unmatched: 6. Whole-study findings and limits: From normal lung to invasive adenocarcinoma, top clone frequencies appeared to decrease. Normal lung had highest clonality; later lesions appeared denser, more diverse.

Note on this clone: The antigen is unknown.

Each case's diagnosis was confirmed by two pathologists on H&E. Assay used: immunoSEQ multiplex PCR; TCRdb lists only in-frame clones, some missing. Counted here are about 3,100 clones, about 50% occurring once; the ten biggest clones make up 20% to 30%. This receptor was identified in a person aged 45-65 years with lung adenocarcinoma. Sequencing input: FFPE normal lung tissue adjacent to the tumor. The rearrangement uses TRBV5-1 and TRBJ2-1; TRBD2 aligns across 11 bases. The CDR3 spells CASSLQGLAEYEQFF. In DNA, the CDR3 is TGCGCCAGCAGCTTACAGGGACTAGCGGAGTATGAGCAGTTCTTC.